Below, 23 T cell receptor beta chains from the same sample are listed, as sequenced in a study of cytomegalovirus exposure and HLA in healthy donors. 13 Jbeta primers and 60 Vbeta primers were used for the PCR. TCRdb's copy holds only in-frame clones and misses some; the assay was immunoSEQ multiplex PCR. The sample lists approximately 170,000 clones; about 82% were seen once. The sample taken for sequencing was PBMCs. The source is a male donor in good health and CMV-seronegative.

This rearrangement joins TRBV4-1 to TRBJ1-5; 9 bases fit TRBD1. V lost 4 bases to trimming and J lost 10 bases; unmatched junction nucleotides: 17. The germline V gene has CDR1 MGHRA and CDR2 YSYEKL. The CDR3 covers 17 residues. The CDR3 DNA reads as TGCGCCAGCAGCCCCCAAAAGGGCGGGACAGGGCACCGTCCCCAGCATTTT. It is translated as CASSPQKGGTGHRPQHF.

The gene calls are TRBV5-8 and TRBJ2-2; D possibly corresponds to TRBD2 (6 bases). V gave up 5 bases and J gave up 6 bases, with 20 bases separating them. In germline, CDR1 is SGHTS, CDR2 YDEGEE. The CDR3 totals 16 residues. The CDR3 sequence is CASRTRDFGQPGELFF. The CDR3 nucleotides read TGTGCCAGCAGAACACGGGACTTCGGCCAACCCGGGGAGCTGTTTTTT.

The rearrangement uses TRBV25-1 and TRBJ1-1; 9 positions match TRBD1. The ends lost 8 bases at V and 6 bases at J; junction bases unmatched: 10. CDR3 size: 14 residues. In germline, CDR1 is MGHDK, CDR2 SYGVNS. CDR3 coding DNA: TGTGCCAGCGACCCACCGGGACAGGGTTCTGAAGCTTTCTTT. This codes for CASDPPGQGSEAFF.

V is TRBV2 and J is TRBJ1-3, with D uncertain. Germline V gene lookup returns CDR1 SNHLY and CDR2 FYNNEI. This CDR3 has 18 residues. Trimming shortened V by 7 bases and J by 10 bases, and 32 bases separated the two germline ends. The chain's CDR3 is CASKDMRVPVGDGGTIYF. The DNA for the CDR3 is TGTGCCAGCAAAGACATGAGGGTTCCCGTGGGAGACGGTGGGACCATATATTTT.

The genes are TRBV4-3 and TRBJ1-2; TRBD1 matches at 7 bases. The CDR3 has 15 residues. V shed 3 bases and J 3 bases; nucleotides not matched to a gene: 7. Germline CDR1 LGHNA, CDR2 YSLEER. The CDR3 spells CASSHQGEIDYGYTF. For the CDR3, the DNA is TGCGCCAGCAGCCACCAGGGGGAGATTGACTATGGCTACACCTTC.

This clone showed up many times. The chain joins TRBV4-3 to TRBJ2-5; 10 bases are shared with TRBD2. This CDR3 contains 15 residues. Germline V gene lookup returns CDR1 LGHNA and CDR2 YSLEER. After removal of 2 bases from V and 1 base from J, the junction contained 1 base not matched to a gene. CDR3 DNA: TGCGCCAGCAGCCAAAAGCGGGAGGGCCAAGAGACCCAGTACTTC. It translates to CASSQKREGQETQYF.

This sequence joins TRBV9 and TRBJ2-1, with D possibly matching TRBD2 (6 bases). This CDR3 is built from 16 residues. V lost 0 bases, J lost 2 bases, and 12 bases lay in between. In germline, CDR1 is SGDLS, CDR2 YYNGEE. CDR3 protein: CASSVEGDFPYNEQFF. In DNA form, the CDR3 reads TGTGCCAGCAGCGTAGAAGGGGACTTCCCCTACAATGAGCAGTTCTTC.

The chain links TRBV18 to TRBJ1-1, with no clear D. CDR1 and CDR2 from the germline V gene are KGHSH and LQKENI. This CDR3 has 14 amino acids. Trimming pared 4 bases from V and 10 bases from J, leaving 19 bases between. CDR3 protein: CASSLGTDAKAAFF. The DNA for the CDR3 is TGTGCCAGCTCACTGGGTACAGATGCTAAGGCAGCTTTCTTT.

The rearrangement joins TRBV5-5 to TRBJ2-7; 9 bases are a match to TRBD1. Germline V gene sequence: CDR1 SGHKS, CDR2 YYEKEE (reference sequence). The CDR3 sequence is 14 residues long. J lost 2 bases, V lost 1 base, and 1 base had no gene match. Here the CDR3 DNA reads TGTGCCAGCAGCTTGACAGGGGGCACCTACGAGCAGTACTTC. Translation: CASSLTGGTYEQYF.

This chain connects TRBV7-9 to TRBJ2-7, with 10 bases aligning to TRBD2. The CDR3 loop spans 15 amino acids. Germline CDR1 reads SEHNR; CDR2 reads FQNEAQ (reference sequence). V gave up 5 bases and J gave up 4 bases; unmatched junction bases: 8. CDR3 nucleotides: TGTGCCAGCAGCAAGGGACTAGCGTTCGGATACGAGCAGTACTTC. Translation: CASSKGLAFGYEQYF.

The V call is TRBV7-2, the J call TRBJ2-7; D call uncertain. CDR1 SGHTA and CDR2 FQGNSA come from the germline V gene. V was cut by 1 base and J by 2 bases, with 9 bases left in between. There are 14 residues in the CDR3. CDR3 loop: CASSLDWATYEQYF. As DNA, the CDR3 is TGTGCCAGCAGCTTAGACTGGGCTACCTACGAGCAGTACTTC.

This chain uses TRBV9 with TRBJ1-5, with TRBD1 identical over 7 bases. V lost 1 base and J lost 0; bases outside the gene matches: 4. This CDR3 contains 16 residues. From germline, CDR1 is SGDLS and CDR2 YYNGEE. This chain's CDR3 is CASSVSDRYSNQPQHF. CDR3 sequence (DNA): TGTGCCAGCAGCGTATCGGACAGGTATAGCAATCAGCCCCAGCATTTT.

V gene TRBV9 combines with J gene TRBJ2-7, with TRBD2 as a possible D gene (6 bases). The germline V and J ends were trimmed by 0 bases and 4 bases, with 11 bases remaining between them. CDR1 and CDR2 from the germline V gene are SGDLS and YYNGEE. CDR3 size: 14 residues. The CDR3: CASSVGVGGYEQYF. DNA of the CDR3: TGTGCCAGCAGCGTAGGGGTAGGAGGGTACGAGCAGTACTTC.

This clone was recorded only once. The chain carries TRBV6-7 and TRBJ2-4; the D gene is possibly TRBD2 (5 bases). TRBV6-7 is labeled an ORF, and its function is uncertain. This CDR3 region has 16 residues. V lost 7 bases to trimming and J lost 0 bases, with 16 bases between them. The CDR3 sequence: CASKERGVLAKNIQYF. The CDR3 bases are TGTGCCAGCAAGGAACGGGGAGTCCTAGCCAAAAACATTCAGTACTTC.

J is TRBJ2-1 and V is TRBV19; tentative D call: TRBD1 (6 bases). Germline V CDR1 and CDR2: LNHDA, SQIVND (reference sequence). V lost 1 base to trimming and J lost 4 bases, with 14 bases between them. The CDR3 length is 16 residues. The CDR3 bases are TGTGCCAGTAGTATAGGAGGAGGACAGTTTTACAATGAGCAGTTCTTC. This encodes CASSIGGGQFYNEQFF.

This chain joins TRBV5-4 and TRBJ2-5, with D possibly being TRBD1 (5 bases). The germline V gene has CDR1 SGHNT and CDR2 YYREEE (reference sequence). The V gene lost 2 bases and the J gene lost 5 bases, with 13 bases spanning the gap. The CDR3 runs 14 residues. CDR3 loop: CASSFRQGAETQYF. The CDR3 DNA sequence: TGTGCCAGCAGCTTTAGGCAGGGTGCGGAGACCCAGTACTTC.

CDR3 nucleotide sequence: TGTGCCAGCAGCTTTGGGGGCGCAGGTGAAGCTTTCTTT. Its translation: CASSFGGAGEAFF. This chain connects TRBV7-3 to TRBJ1-1, with D possibly matching TRBD1 (6 bases). This CDR3 has 13 amino acids. Germline V gene data show CDR1 as SGHTA and CDR2 as FQGTGA. V dropped 3 bases and J dropped 7 bases, with 12 bases sitting between them. The variable domain in full, with the rest retrieved from reference TRBV7-3 and TRBJ1-1, is GAGVSQTPSNKVTEKGKYVELRCDPISGHTALYWYRQSLGQGPEFLIYFQGTGAADDSGLPNDRFFAVRPEGSVSTLKIQRTERGDSAVYLCASSFGGAGEAFFGQGTRLTVV.

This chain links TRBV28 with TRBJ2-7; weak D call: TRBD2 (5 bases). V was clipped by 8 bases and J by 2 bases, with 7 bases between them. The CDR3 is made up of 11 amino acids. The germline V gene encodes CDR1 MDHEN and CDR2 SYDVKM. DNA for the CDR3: TGTGCCAGCGGGGAGACCTACGAGCAGTACTTC. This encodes CASGETYEQYF.

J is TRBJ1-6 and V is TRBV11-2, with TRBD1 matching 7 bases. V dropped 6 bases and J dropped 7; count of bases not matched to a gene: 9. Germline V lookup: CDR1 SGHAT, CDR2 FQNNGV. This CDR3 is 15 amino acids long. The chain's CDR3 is CASRRSGQKNSPLHF. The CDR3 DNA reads TGTGCCAGCAGGAGGTCGGGACAGAAAAATTCACCCCTCCACTTT. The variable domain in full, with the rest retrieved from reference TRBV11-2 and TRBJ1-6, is EAGVAQSPRYKIIEKRQSVAFWCNPISGHATLYWYQQILGQGPKLLIQFQNNGVVDDSQLPKDRFSAERLKGVDSTLKIQPAKLEDSAVYLCASRRSGQKNSPLHFGNGTRLTVT.

The CDR3 protein is CASSHLAGVAYEQYF. In DNA, the CDR3 is TGTGCCAGCAGCCACCTAGCGGGAGTGGCCTACGAGCAGTACTTC. The chain employs TRBV14 and TRBJ2-7, with 10 bases matching TRBD2. The germline V gene encodes CDR1 SGHDN and CDR2 FVKESK. V shed 3 bases, J shed 2 bases, and the junction held 4 bases outside the gene matches. CDR3 length: 15 residues.

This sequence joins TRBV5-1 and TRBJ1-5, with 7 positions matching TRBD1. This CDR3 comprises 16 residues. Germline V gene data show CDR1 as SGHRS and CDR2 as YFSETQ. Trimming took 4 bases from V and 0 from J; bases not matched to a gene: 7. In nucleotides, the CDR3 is TGCGCCAGCAGCGCGGGTACAGGGGATAGCAATCAGCCCCAGCATTTT. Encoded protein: CASSAGTGDSNQPQHF.

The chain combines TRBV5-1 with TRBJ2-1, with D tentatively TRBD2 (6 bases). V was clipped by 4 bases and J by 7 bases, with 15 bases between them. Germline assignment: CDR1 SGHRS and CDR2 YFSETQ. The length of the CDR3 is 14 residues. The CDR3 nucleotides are TGCGCCAGCAGCCTGGGGACTGGGGGGAATGAGCAGTTCTTC. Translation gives CASSLGTGGNEQFF.

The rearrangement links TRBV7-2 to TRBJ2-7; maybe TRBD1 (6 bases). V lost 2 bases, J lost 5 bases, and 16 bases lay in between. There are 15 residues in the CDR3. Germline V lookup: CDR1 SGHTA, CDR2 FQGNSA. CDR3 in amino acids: CASSLSSGARNEQYF. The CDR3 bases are TGTGCCAGCAGCTTAAGTTCAGGGGCTCGAAACGAGCAGTACTTC.